Following are 14 T cell receptor beta chains from one sample sequenced in a study of human T cells and chemical hapten exposure. TCRdb itself ran the RACE reads through MiXCR, one entry per CDR3 protein. The profile shows tens of thousands of distinct CDR3 sequences, 7.5% to 9.5% of them singletons. Noted time point: patch test 2, 6 weeks after DPC sensitization. Treatment noted: therapeutic diphenylcyclopropenone sensitization with weekly scalp DPC. Sequenced here: whole blood, sampled in connection with sensitization to the hapten diphenylcyclopropenone (DPC). The receptors stem from a woman aged 45 to 65 with alopecia areata. Some clones in this sample may be carry-over from other donors' samples.

This clonotype was picked up a small number of times. V usage is TRBV20-1 and J usage is TRBJ2-1, with D possibly TRBD1 on 6 matching bases. CDR3 length: 14 residues. The germline V and J ends were trimmed by 2 bases and 6 bases, with 14 bases remaining between them. Germline assignment: CDR1 DFQATT and CDR2 SNEGSKA (reference sequence). CDR3 in DNA: TGCAGTGCTAGACTATGGTGGGACACCAATGAGCAGTTCTTC. Translated: CSARLWWDTNEQFF.

This clonotype was seen repeatedly, ten times or more. The chain uses TRBV3-1 and TRBJ2-3; D perhaps matches TRBD2 (7 bases). Between the trimmed V and J ends, which lost 4 bases and 2 bases, there was a span of 16 bases. CDR1 LGHDT and CDR2 YNNKEL come from the germline V gene (reference sequence). The CDR3 runs to 16 residues. The CDR3 protein is CASSPQAGAPTDTQYF. The DNA of the CDR3 is TGTGCCAGCAGCCCCCAGGCGGGGGCCCCCACAGATACGCAGTATTTT.

This clonotype turned up a few times. The J gene is TRBJ1-6, the V gene TRBV4-3; tentatively, D is TRBD1 (5 bases). This CDR3 contains 16 residues. V lost 0 bases and J lost 5, with 11 bases in between. Germline V CDR1 and CDR2: LGHNA, YSLEER. The CDR3 coding sequence is TGCGCCAGCAGCCAAGATAGGGGTGTTAATAATTCACCCCTCCACTTT. Residues: CASSQDRGVNNSPLHF.

This chain connects TRBV6-5 to TRBJ1-1; D is possibly TRBD1 (6 bases). V was trimmed by 6 bases and J by 10 bases, leaving 12 bases between them. CDR1 and CDR2 (germline): MNHEY, SVGAGI. The CDR3 is 11 residues long. As DNA, the CDR3 is TGTGCCAGCAGCGCGGGGGGGGCAGCTTTCTTT. Residues: CASSAGGAAFF.

The genes are TRBV6-2 or TRBV6-3 and TRBJ1-1; D remains unclear. Germline CDR1 is MNHEY and CDR2 is SVGEGT. This CDR3 spans 14 amino acids. V was trimmed by 0 bases and J by 4 bases, leaving 9 bases between them. CDR3 sequence reads: CASSYSIITTEAFF. In nucleotides, the CDR3 is TGTGCCAGCAGTTACTCGATTATAACCACTGAAGCTTTCTTT.

In this sample, this clonotype turned up many times. The chain links TRBV6-1 to TRBJ1-5; D gene unclear. In germline, CDR1 is MNHNS, CDR2 SASEGT. This CDR3 comprises 11 residues. The V end lost 8 bases, the J end lost 6 bases, and 8 bases lay between the germline ends. The CDR3 protein is CASGGLQPQHF. The CDR3 coding sequence is TGTGCCAGCGGCGGACTTCAGCCCCAGCATTTT.

There are a few counts of this clonotype. The V and J genes are TRBV29-1 and TRBJ1-4, with D perhaps matching TRBD1 (6 bases). Germline CDR1 is SQVTM and CDR2 is ANQGSEA. The germline V and J ends were trimmed by 6 bases and 7 bases, with 15 bases remaining between them. This CDR3 comprises 13 residues. The CDR3 protein is CSVRRGAREKLFF. Here the CDR3 DNA reads TGCAGCGTGAGGCGGGGGGCGCGTGAAAAACTGTTTTTT.

This clonotype was counted a few times. The chain links TRBV4-3 to TRBJ1-6, with 8 bases lining up with TRBD1. After removal of 0 bases from V and 10 bases from J, the junction contained 5 bases not matched to a gene. Germline CDR1 and CDR2: LGHNA and YSLEER. CDR3 length: 15 residues. CDR3 region: CASSQEGQGQSPLHF. The CDR3 DNA follows: TGCGCCAGCAGCCAAGAAGGACAGGGACAGTCACCCCTCCACTTT.

This clonotype has more than one count but fewer than ten. The chain carries TRBV12-3 or TRBV12-4 and TRBJ1-2; D uncertain. The CDR3 is 12 residues long. V was pared by 3 bases and J by 3 bases, with 5 bases between. DNA of the CDR3: TGTGCCAGCAGTTTCGTCGACTATGGCTACACCTTC. It translates to CASSFVDYGYTF.

The chain combines TRBV12-3 or TRBV12-4 with TRBJ1-2; D gene unclear. The V end lost 2 bases, the J end lost 0 bases, and 7 bases lay between the germline ends. CDR3 size: 14 residues. CDR3 loop: CASSLSGPNYGYTF. CDR3 DNA: TGTGCCAGCAGTTTAAGTGGGCCTAACTATGGCTACACCTTC.

The chain uses TRBV9 and TRBJ2-2; D is ambiguous. Germline CDR1 is SGDLS and CDR2 is YYNGEE. Trimming pared 0 bases from V and 2 bases from J, leaving 2 bases between. This CDR3 spans 13 amino acids. In DNA, the CDR3 is TGTGCCAGCAGCGTAGGCAACACCGGGGAGCTGTTTTTT. This translates into CASSVGNTGELFF.

A few counts support this clonotype. The chain combines TRBV5-6 with TRBJ1-3, with a tentative D call TRBD1 (5 bases). Germline V CDR1 and CDR2: SGHDT, YYEEEE. Trimming removed 3 bases from V and 0 bases from J, with 16 bases in between. The CDR3 is 17 amino acids. The CDR3 sequence: CASSSPLDTLSGNTIYF. In DNA, the CDR3 is TGTGCCAGCAGCTCTCCCCTGGACACCCTCTCTGGAAACACCATATATTTT. The full variable domain, rest sourced from reference TRBV5-6 and TRBJ1-3, is DAGVTQSPTHLIKTRGQQVTLRCSPKSGHDTVSWYQQALGQGPQFIFQYYEEEERQRGNFPDRFSGHQFPNYSSELNVNALLLGDSALYLCASSSPLDTLSGNTIYFGEGSWLTVV.

This clonotype was observed many times. The chain couples TRBV28 to TRBJ1-4; D is uncertain. CDR1 MDHEN and CDR2 SYDVKM come from the germline V gene. V shed 5 bases and J shed 6 bases, with 19 bases lying between them. This CDR3 has 16 amino acids. CDR3 residues: CASSTPGEGAYEKLFF. In nucleotides, the CDR3 is TGTGCCAGCAGTACCCCCGGAGAGGGAGCGTATGAAAAACTGTTTTTT.

This clonotype has more than one count but fewer than ten. V and J are TRBV29-1 and TRBJ2-7; 9 bases are a match to TRBD2. The CDR3 is made up of 13 amino acids. The V segment lost 6 bases and the J segment 3 bases; nucleotides outside the gene matches: 6. The V gene's germline CDR1 is SQVTM and CDR2 ANQGSEA. The CDR3 reads CSVPGTSSYEQYF. As DNA, the CDR3 is TGCAGCGTGCCCGGGACTAGCAGCTACGAGCAGTACTTC.